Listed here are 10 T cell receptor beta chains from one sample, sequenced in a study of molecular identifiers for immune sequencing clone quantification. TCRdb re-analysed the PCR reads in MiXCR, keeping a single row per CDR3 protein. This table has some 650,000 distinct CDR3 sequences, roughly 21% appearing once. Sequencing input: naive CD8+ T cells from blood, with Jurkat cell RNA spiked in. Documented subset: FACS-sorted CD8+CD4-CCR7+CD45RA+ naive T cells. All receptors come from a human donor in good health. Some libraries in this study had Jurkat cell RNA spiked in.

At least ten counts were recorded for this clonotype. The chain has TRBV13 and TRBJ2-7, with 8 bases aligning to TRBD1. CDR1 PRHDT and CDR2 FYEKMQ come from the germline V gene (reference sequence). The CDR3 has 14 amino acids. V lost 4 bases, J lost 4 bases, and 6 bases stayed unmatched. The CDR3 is CASSSQGAGYEQYF. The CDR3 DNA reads TGTGCCAGCAGCTCCCAGGGGGCAGGGTACGAGCAGTACTTC.

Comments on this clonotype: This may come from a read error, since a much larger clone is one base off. CDR3 sequence: CASSLNRGRETQYF. The CDR3 nucleotides read TGTGCCAGCAGTTTAAACCGGGGCAGAGAGACCCAGTACTTC. The chain joins TRBV6-6 to TRBJ2-5; possibly TRBD1 or TRBD2 for D (5 bases each). The germline V gene encodes CDR1 MNHNY and CDR2 SVGAGI (reference sequence). V lost 4 bases and J lost 4, with 13 bases in between. The CDR3 runs 14 residues.

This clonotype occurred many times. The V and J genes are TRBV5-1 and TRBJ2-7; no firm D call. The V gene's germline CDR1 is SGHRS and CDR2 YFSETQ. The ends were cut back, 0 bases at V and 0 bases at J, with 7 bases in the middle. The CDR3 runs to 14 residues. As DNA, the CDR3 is TGCGCCAGCAGCTTGGGTCCGGACTCCTACGAGCAGTACTTC. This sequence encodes CASSLGPDSYEQYF. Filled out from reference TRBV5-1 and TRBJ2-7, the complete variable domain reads KAGVTQTPRYLIKTRGQQVTLSCSPISGHRSVSWYQQTPGQGLQFLFEYFSETQRNKGNFPGRFSGRQFSNSRSEMNVSTLELGDSALYLCASSLGPDSYEQYFGPGTRLTVT.

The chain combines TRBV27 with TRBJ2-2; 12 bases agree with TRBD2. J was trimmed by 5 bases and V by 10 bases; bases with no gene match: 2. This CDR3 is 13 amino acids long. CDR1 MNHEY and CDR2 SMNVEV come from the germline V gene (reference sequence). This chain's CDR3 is CATGTSGTGELFF. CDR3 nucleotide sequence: TGTGCCACTGGGACTAGCGGGACCGGGGAGCTGTTTTTT.

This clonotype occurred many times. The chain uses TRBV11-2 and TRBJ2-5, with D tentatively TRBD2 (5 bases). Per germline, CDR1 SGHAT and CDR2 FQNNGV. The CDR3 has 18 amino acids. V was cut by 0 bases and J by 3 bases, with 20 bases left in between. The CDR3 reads CASSLEASGLSGKETQYF. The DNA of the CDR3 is TGTGCCAGCAGCTTAGAGGCCAGCGGACTGTCGGGGAAAGAGACCCAGTACTTC.

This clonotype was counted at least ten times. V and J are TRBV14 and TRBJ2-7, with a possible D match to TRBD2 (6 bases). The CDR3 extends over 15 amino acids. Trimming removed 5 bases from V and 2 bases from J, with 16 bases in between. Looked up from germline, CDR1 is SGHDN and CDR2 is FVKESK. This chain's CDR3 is CASSSGTDGPYEQYF. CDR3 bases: TGTGCCAGCAGCTCCGGGACTGACGGTCCCTACGAGCAGTACTTC.

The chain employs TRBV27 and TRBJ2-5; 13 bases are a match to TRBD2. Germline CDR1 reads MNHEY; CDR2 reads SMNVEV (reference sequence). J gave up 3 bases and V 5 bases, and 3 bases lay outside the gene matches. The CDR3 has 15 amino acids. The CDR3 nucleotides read TGTGCCAGCAGTACCGGGACTAGCGGGAAAGAGACCCAGTACTTC. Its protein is CASSTGTSGKETQYF.

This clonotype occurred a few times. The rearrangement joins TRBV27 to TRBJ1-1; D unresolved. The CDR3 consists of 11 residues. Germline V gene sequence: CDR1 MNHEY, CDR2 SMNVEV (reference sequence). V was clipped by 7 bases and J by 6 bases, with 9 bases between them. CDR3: CASTSGPEAFF. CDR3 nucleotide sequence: TGTGCCAGCACCTCCGGGCCTGAAGCTTTCTTT.

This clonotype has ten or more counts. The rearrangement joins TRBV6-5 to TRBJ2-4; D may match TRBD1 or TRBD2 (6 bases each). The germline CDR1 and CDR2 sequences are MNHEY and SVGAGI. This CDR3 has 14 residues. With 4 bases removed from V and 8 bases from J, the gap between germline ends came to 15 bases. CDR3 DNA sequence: TGTGCCAGCAGTTCCAAGGGGGGCCTTGACATTCAGTACTTC. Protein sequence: CASSSKGGLDIQYF.

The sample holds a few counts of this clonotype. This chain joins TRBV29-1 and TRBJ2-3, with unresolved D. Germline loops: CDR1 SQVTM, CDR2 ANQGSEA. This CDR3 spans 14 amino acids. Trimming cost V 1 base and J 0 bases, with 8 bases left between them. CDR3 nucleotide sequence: TGCAGCGTTGAAGGAGTCAGCAGCACAGATACGCAGTATTTT. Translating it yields CSVEGVSSTDTQYF.